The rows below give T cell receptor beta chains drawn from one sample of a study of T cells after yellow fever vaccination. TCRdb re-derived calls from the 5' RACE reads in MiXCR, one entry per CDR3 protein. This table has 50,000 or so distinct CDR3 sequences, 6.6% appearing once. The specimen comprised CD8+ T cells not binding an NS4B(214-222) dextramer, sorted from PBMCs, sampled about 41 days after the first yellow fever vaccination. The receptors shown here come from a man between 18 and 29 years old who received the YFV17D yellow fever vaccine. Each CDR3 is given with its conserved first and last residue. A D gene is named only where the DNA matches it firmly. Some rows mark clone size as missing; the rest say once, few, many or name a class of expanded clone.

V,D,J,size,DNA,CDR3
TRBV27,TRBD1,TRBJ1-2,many,TGTGCCAGCAGTTTACAGGGGGCTAACTATGGCTACACCTTC,CASSLQGANYGYTF
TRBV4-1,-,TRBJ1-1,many,TGCGCCAGCAGCCAGAGAGGGGCCACTGAAGCTTTCTTT,CASSQRGATEAFF
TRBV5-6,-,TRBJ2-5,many,TGTGCCAGCCGGGCTCCCAACCAAGAGACCCAGTACTTC,CASRAPNQETQYF
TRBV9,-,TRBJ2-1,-,TGTGCCAGCAGCGTAGAAGCGGCTAATGAGCAGTTCTTC,CASSVEAANEQFF
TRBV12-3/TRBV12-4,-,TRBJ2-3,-,TGTGCCAGCAGCTCGCGTCCCGGGACAGATACGCAGTATTTT,CASSSRPGTDTQYF
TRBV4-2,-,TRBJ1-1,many,TGTGCCAGCAGCCAAGGCGGGAACACTGAAGCTTTCTTT,CASSQGGNTEAFF
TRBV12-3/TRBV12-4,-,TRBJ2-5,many,TGTGCCAGCAGTTTAACCTATATGGAAGAGACCCAGTACTTC,CASSLTYMEETQYF
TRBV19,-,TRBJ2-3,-,TGTGCCAGTCTGCTCACAGATACGCAGTATTTT,CASLLTDTQYF
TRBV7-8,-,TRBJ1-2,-,TGTGCCAGCACCCTCATACTGGACAGCTCCGGCTACACCTTC,CASTLILDSSGYTF
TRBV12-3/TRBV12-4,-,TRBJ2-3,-,TGTGCCAGCAGTTCCTTGGGCTTTCCCTGGGATACGCAGTATTTT,CASSSLGFPWDTQYF
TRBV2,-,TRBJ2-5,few,TGTGCCACCATTACCCTCCAAGAGACCCAGTACTTC,CATITLQETQYF
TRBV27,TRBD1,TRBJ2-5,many,TGTGCCAGCAGTACGGGGACAGGGGGCAGGGAGACCCAGTACTTC,CASSTGTGGRETQYF
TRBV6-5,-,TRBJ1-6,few,TGTGCCAGCAGTTCCCTCGCAGGGAGTAATTCACCCCTCCACTTT,CASSSLAGSNSPLHF
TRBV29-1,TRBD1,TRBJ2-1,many,TGCAGCGTTGACCATGAACAGGGGTCCTACAATGAGCAGTTCTTC,CSVDHEQGSYNEQFF
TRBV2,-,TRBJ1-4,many,TGTGCCAGCAGTGACTACTACATACTGTTTTTT,CASSDYYILFF
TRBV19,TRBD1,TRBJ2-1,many,TGTGCCAGTAATCACAGGGGCACCTACAATGAGCAGTTCTTC,CASNHRGTYNEQFF
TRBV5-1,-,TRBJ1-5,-,TGCGCCAGCAGTATCGGGGCAGGACAGCCCCAGCATTTT,CASSIGAGQPQHF
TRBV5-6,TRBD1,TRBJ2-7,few,TGTGCCAGCAGCGGGGGACAGGGGAGCCACTACGAGCAGTACTTC,CASSGGQGSHYEQYF
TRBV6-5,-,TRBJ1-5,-,TGTGCCAGCAGTTACCCCTACAGCAATCAGCCCCAGCATTTT,CASSYPYSNQPQHF
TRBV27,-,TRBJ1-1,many,TGTGCCAGCAGTGCCCACGGGGCTAAGAATGAAGCTTTCTTT,CASSAHGAKNEAFF
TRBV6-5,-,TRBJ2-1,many,TGTGCCAGCAGTTACGAGACGGGAAGCTCCTACAATGAGCAGTTCTTC,CASSYETGSSYNEQFF